This T cell receptor (beta chain) was recorded in a study of blood T cell repertoires in COVID-19. The method was immunoSEQ multiplex PCR; TCRdb's version includes in-frame clones alone and lacks a portion of them. The table includes roughly 200,000 clones, over 75% detected once. Germline V CDR1 and CDR2: SEHNR, FQNEAQ (reference sequence). This CDR3 contains 15 residues. V lost 7 bases to trimming and J lost 9 bases, with 22 bases between them. This chain uses TRBV7-9 with TRBJ2-1; D may be TRBD2 (6 bases). Sequenced sample: peripheral blood. This clonotype was sampled from a man in his fifties or sixties with acute or convalescent COVID-19. In DNA form, the CDR3 reads TGTGCCAGCACCGCTCGTGGCGGGAAGGGCGGTGAGCAGTTCTTC. Translation gives CASTARGGKGGEQFF.